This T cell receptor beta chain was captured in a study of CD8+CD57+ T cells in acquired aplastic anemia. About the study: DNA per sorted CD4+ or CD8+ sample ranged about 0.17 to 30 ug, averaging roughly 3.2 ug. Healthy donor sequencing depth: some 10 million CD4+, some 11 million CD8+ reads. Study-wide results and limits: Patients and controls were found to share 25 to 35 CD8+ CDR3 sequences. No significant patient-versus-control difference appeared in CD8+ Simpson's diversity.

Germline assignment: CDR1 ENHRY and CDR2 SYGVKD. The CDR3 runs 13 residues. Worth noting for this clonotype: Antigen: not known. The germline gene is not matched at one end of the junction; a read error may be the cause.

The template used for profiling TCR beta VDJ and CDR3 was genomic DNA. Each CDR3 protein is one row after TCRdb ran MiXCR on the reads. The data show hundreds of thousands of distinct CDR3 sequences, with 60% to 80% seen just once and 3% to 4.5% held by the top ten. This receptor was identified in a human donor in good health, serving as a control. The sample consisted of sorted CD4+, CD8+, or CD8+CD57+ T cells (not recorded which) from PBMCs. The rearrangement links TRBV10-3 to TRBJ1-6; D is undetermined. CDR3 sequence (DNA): TGTGCCATCAGTGGTGACCTGAATTCACGCGTCACCTTT. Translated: CAISGDLNSRVTF.